This TCR beta chain came from a study of early stage breast cancer tumors. Measured with immunoSEQ multiplex PCR; TCRdb has only the in-frame clones, and not every one. The table records 44,000 or so clones, approximately 80% of them present only once. From germline, CDR1 is SGHRS and CDR2 YFSETQ. Trimming cost V 2 bases and J 0 bases, with 9 bases left between them. CDR3 length: 15 amino acids. The chain couples TRBV5-1 to TRBJ1-5; D remains ambiguous. Sequencing used blood. The sequence was obtained from a person in their fifties with breast cancer. This chain's CDR3 is CASSFGDDSNQPQHF. CDR3 sequence (DNA): TGCGCCAGCAGCTTCGGGGATGATAGCAATCAGCCCCAGCATTTT.